The 9 T cell receptor beta chains listed next were all sequenced from one sample in a study of PD-L1 blockade in urothelial cancer. The data were produced by immunoSEQ multiplex PCR, yet TCRdb's version contains in-frame clones alone and is incomplete. Of about 55,000 clones listed, over 65% are singletons. The time point denotes: pretreatment peripheral blood. The sample consisted of PBMCs, taken around atezolizumab (anti-PD-L1) treatment. These receptors came from a man in his fifties with urothelial cancer.

V gene TRBV29-1 combines with J gene TRBJ2-2; TRBD2 aligns across 11 bases. The germline V gene has CDR1 SQVTM and CDR2 ANQGSEA. The CDR3 runs to 14 residues. V lost 5 bases to trimming and J lost 6 bases; unmatched junction nucleotides: 5. The CDR3 reads CSVSKTSGAGELFF. CDR3 nucleotides: TGCAGCGTTAGCAAGACTAGCGGGGCCGGGGAGCTGTTTTTT.

The gene calls are TRBV4-2 and TRBJ2-7, with 7 bases lining up with TRBD2. There are 15 residues in the CDR3. The germline CDR1 and CDR2 sequences are LGHNA and YNFKEQ. The V and J ends lost 4 bases and 3 bases, in that order; junction bases with no gene match: 9. CDR3: CASSLDGGGNYEQYF. In DNA form, the CDR3 reads TGTGCCAGCAGCCTAGACGGCGGGGGAAACTACGAGCAGTACTTC.

In this sample, this clone turned up once. This chain's CDR3 is CASYTDSGANVLTF. CDR3 bases: TGCGCCAGCTACACAGACTCTGGGGCCAACGTCCTGACTTTC. The genes are TRBV5-1 and TRBJ2-6; D gene ambiguous. The germline V and J ends were trimmed by 7 bases and 0 bases, with 8 bases remaining between them. In germline, CDR1 is SGHRS, CDR2 YFSETQ. The CDR3 is 14 amino acids. The full variable domain, in which reference TRBV5-1 and TRBJ2-6 provide the parts outside the CDR3, is KAGVTQTPRYLIKTRGQQVTLSCSPISGHRSVSWYQQTPGQGLQFLFEYFSETQRNKGNFPGRFSGRQFSNSRSEMNVSTLELGDSALYLCASYTDSGANVLTFGAGSRLTVL.

CDR3 bases: TGTGCCAGCAGCTTCGGGTCCTCCTACAATGAGCAGTTCTTC. As protein: CASSFGSSYNEQFF. The chain joins TRBV7-2 to TRBJ2-1; D call uncertain. Germline-derived CDR1 and CDR2 are SGHTA and FQGNSA. This CDR3 is 14 amino acids long. Trimming took 3 bases from V and 0 from J, leaving 6 bases between them.

The chain couples TRBV30 to TRBJ2-5; 8 nucleotides line up with TRBD2. V lost 0 bases to trimming and J lost 7 bases; unmatched junction nucleotides: 4. The V gene's germline CDR1 is GTSNPN and CDR2 SVGIG (reference sequence). This CDR3 has 13 residues. The CDR3 protein is CAWSVSGGGTQYF. The CDR3 DNA reads as TGTGCCTGGAGTGTGAGCGGGGGCGGGACCCAGTACTTC. The whole variable domain, filled in from reference TRBV30 and TRBJ2-5, reads SQTIHQWPATLVQPVGSPLSLECTVEGTSNPNLYWYRQAAGRGLQLLFYSVGIGQISSEVPQNLSASRPQDRQFILSSKKLLLSDSGFYLCAWSVSGGGTQYFGPGTRLLVL.

The chain combines TRBV5-1 with TRBJ1-2; 7 bases are a match to TRBD1. Germline V CDR1 and CDR2: SGHRS, YFSETQ. The V and J ends lost 7 bases and 8 bases, in that order; junction bases with no gene match: 5. CDR3 size: 11 residues. CDR3 nucleotide sequence: TGCGCCAGCGGACAGGAGGGGGGCTACACCTTC. Protein sequence: CASGQEGGYTF. Full variable domain (missing parts from reference TRBV5-1 and TRBJ1-2): KAGVTQTPRYLIKTRGQQVTLSCSPISGHRSVSWYQQTPGQGLQFLFEYFSETQRNKGNFPGRFSGRQFSNSRSEMNVSTLELGDSALYLCASGQEGGYTFGSGTRLTVV.

This rearrangement joins TRBV7-9 to TRBJ1-1; D not resolved. The V and J ends lost 3 bases and 0 bases respectively, with 8 bases between them. This CDR3 contains 14 residues. In germline, CDR1 is SEHNR, CDR2 FQNEAQ (reference sequence). CDR3 in amino acids: CASSFDTLNTEAFF. The CDR3 region has the DNA TGTGCCAGCAGCTTCGACACCCTGAACACTGAAGCTTTCTTT. Based on the CDR3 plus reference TRBV7-9 and TRBJ1-1, the full variable domain is DTGVSQNPRHKITKRGQNVTFRCDPISEHNRLYWYRQTLGQGPEFLTYFQNEAQLEKSRLLSDRFSAERPKGSFSTLEIQRTEQGDSAMYLCASSFDTLNTEAFFGQGTRLTVV.

This chain joins TRBV30 and TRBJ2-1; 11 nucleotides agree with TRBD1. Germline trimming cut 1 base from V and 1 base from J; bases unmatched to any gene: 6. The germline CDR1 and CDR2 sequences are GTSNPN and SVGIG (reference sequence). This CDR3 comprises 17 residues. CDR3 sequence (DNA): TGTGCCTGGAGTGCTAGGGACAGGGGGTTGTCCTACAATGAGCAGTTCTTC. It encodes CAWSARDRGLSYNEQFF.

This clone occurred a few times. The rearrangement joins TRBV9 to TRBJ2-1, with 16 bases identical to TRBD2. J lost 12 bases, V lost 2 bases, and 5 bases had no gene match. The CDR3 is made up of 15 amino acids. Looked up from germline, CDR1 is SGDLS and CDR2 is YYNGEE. In DNA, the CDR3 is TGTGCCAGCAGCGTGGGACTAGCGGGGGGGTACGGGCAGTTCTTC. It is translated as CASSVGLAGGYGQFF.